This is a list of T cell receptor beta chains from one sample in a study of T cells expressing NK-cell markers. Reprocessing the 5' RACE reads, TCRdb reports a single entry for every CDR3 protein and omits DNA. This sample contains 300,000 to 450,000 distinct CDR3 sequences. Source material: blood T cells: a sorted CD56 or NKG2C T cell subset, CD4+ or CD8+ T cells, or bulk PBMC T cells (not recorded which). These receptors all come from a man between 18 and 69 years old in good health. Both conserved end residues are part of each CDR3.

j_call v_call cdr3_aa
TRBJ1-6 TRBV20-1 CSARDPRLGADSPLHF
TRBJ2-3 TRBV20-1 CSARTLGGADTQYF
TRBJ1-1 TRBV9 CASSENGLGTEAFF
TRBJ2-3 TRBV12-3/TRBV12-4 CASSTGGADTQYF
TRBJ2-3 TRBV2 CASKRDRGFTDTQYF
TRBJ2-7 TRBV20-1 CSARDSRVPSYEQYF
TRBJ2-5 TRBV5-1 CASSSASGGQEPQYF
TRBJ1-2 TRBV27 CASSPLGTGNYGYTF
TRBJ2-3 TRBV11-1 CASSTRTGATDTQYF
TRBJ1-2 TRBV12-3/TRBV12-4 CASRATGLDYGYTF
TRBJ2-1 TRBV6-1 CASSPRASGATSSYNEQFF
TRBJ1-5 TRBV2 CASVSGTASNQPQHF
TRBJ1-6 TRBV18 CASSRDPIVYDESPLHF
TRBJ1-5 TRBV6-4 CASSVGGGQPQHF
TRBJ2-3 TRBV3-1 CASSQEGPGTDTQYF
TRBJ1-2 TRBV5-6 CASILRTSGGGYTF
TRBJ1-1 TRBV6-2/TRBV6-3 CASGDLAQQGASF
TRBJ2-1 TRBV20-1 CSAPGTSVPGEQFF
TRBJ2-1 TRBV27 CASRKLDNNEQFF
TRBJ2-3 TRBV28 CATRQGTWSTDTQYF
TRBJ1-4 TRBV28 CASSVDRVNEKLFF
TRBJ2-3 TRBV18 CASSPGPATDTQYF
TRBJ1-4 TRBV5-1 CASSLAGTGGSNEKLFF
TRBJ1-1 TRBV27 CASSSAYTTLTEAFF
TRBJ2-5 TRBV3-1 CASSVTGGAETQYF
TRBJ1-1 TRBV11-2 CASSKGQLNTEAFF
TRBJ1-1 TRBV19 CASSITGFMNTEAFF
TRBJ2-7 TRBV6-5 CASSYYGDLRFQYF
TRBJ2-3 TRBV14 CASSPLGGRRTDTQYF
TRBJ2-7 TRBV3-1 CASSLGVRNEQYF
TRBJ1-2 TRBV6-5 CASSLLGQPIANNYGYTF
TRBJ1-5 TRBV6-1 CASSPTGILNQPQHF
TRBJ2-2 TRBV19 CASTKRTSDTGELFF
TRBJ1-2 TRBV6-1 CASSVGPRYGYTF
TRBJ1-1 TRBV18 CASSNTPNTEAFF
TRBJ2-1 TRBV27 CASSRSGLGYNEQFF
TRBJ1-2 TRBV7-2 CASSLTGTGYGYTF
TRBJ2-1 TRBV24-1 CATSDSVSSQGHLLDEQFF
TRBJ2-2 TRBV20-1 CSAPRRGGGGELFF
TRBJ2-1 TRBV5-1 CASSSKSGGGNEQFF
TRBJ2-5 TRBV12-3/TRBV12-4 CASSLGLRAGGIQETQYF
TRBJ1-4 TRBV5-1 CASSSTTGLATNEKLFF